The 7 T cell receptor beta chains listed next were all sequenced from one sample in a study of blood T cell repertoires in COVID-19. Repertoires were generated with immunoSEQ multiplex PCR, while TCRdb's copy carries only in-frame clones and drops some. This sample has roughly 230,000 clones, with 90% found just once. The sequenced sample was peripheral blood. These receptors were taken from a woman aged 55-69 years with COVID-19, enrolled during active disease.

Remarks on this clone: At one boundary the junction diverges from the germline segment, which might be a read error. The chain is built from TRBV18 and TRBJ1-5, with D uncertain. This CDR3 has 15 residues. From germline, CDR1 is KGHSH and CDR2 LQKENI. The CDR3 is CASSPLAVSDQPQHF. The CDR3 bases are TGTGCCAGCTCACCTCTTGCGGTTAGCGATCAGCCCCAGCATTTT. The full variable domain, its missing parts supplied by reference TRBV18 and TRBJ1-5, is NAGVMQNPRHLVRRRGQEARLRCSPMKGHSHVYWYRQLPEEGLKFMVYLQKENIIDESGMPKERFSAEFPKEGPSILRIQQVVRGDSAAYFCASSPLAVSDQPQHFGDGTRLSIL.

The chain uses TRBV5-1 and TRBJ2-5, with a possible D match to TRBD1 (5 bases). CDR1 SGHRS and CDR2 YFSETQ come from the germline V gene. The CDR3 runs 15 residues. V was cut by 2 bases and J by 4 bases, with 15 bases left in between. CDR3 loop: CASSFLPQGGETQYF. The CDR3 nucleotides are TGCGCCAGCAGCTTTCTACCTCAGGGCGGAGAGACCCAGTACTTC.

The V gene is TRBV28, the J gene TRBJ1-2; D unclear. V lost 10 bases to trimming and J lost 8 bases, with 14 bases between them. The V gene's germline CDR1 is MDHEN and CDR2 SYDVKM. This CDR3 has 11 residues. CDR3 sequence reads: CATGLEEGYTF. CDR3 DNA sequence: TGTGCCACCGGCCTTGAGGAAGGCTACACCTTC.

The chain couples TRBV19 to TRBJ1-5, with 7 bases identical to TRBD1. This CDR3 has 14 amino acids. V lost 8 bases, J lost 5 bases, and 9 bases stayed unmatched. Germline V lookup: CDR1 LNHDA, CDR2 SQIVND (reference sequence). The CDR3, as DNA: TGTGCCAGTCGCCAGCAGGGGGAGCATCAGCCCCAGCATTTT. Translation gives CASRQQGEHQPQHF.

A few counts support this clone. The chain carries TRBV27 and TRBJ2-7; 10 positions agree with TRBD1. The CDR3 totals 14 residues. V lost 5 bases, J lost 7 bases, and 8 bases stayed unmatched. CDR1 and CDR2 from the germline V gene are MNHEY and SMNVEV (reference sequence). DNA for the CDR3: TGTGCCAGCAGTCCTAGACAGGGGGCTAGGGAGCAGTACTTC. Its translation: CASSPRQGAREQYF.

Only one count was recorded for this clone. The chain is built from TRBV14 and TRBJ2-5; 7 bases map to TRBD2. In germline, CDR1 is SGHDN, CDR2 FVKESK. The CDR3 is 14 residues long. V dropped 1 base and J dropped 7; count of bases not matched to a gene: 6. The CDR3 protein is CASSQVTGGGTQYF. As DNA, the CDR3 is TGTGCCAGCAGCCAAGTTACGGGCGGGGGGACCCAGTACTTC. Supplemented by reference TRBV14 and TRBJ2-5, the full variable domain reads EAGVTQFPSHSVIEKGQTVTLRCDPISGHDNLYWYRRVMGKEIKFLLHFVKESKQDESGMPNNRFLAERTGGTYSTLKVQPAELEDSGVYFCASSQVTGGGTQYFGPGTRLLVL.

This clone has just one count. The chain has TRBV11-3 and TRBJ1-4; no definite D call. This CDR3 has 13 amino acids. Deletions cut 6 bases from V and 7 bases from J, with 12 bases between. Germline lookup yields CDR1 SGHNT and CDR2 YENEEA. In DNA form, the CDR3 reads TGTGCCAGCAGTCTCGAGGGATCTGAAAAACTGTTTTTT. This gives the protein CASSLEGSEKLFF.